A single sample is the source of the 3 T cell receptor beta chains below, sequenced in a study of preoperative IRX-2 immunotherapy in early breast cancer. Treatment: preoperative locoregional IRX-2 cytokine immunotherapy. Libraries were prepared by immunoSEQ multiplex PCR; TCRdb keeps only in-frame clonotypes and omits some of them. The table includes about 23,000 clones, 85% to 90% detected once. The sample in question was tumor tissue, obtained after IRX-2 immunotherapy. The source of these receptors is a human donor with breast cancer.

This clone was detected only a few times. V usage is TRBV5-6 and J usage is TRBJ1-2; no reliable D call. The germline V gene has CDR1 SGHDT and CDR2 YYEEEE. This CDR3 has 13 residues. The ends were cut back, 0 bases at V and 4 bases at J, with 7 bases in the middle. The CDR3 region is CASSLGITYGYTF. CDR3 DNA: TGTGCCAGCAGCTTGGGGATAACCTATGGCTACACCTTC.

This clone was seen only a few times. The chain combines TRBV6-1 with TRBJ2-1; TRBD1 aligns across 8 bases. The V gene's germline CDR1 is MNHNS and CDR2 SASEGT. Trimming removed 7 bases from V and 5 bases from J; junction bases left unmatched: 7. The CDR3 is made up of 14 amino acids. As DNA, the CDR3 is TGTGCCAGCATCGAAACAGGGGGAAACAATGAGCAGTTCTTC. Its translation: CASIETGGNNEQFF.

The chain links TRBV5-1 to TRBJ1-1; 7 positions agree with TRBD1. This CDR3 spans 14 amino acids. V lost 3 bases to trimming and J lost 2 bases; unmatched junction nucleotides: 4. The V gene's germline CDR1 is SGHRS and CDR2 YFSETQ. The CDR3 bases are TGCGCCAGCAGCTCACAGGGGAGAAACACTGAAGCTTTCTTT. It codes for CASSSQGRNTEAFF.